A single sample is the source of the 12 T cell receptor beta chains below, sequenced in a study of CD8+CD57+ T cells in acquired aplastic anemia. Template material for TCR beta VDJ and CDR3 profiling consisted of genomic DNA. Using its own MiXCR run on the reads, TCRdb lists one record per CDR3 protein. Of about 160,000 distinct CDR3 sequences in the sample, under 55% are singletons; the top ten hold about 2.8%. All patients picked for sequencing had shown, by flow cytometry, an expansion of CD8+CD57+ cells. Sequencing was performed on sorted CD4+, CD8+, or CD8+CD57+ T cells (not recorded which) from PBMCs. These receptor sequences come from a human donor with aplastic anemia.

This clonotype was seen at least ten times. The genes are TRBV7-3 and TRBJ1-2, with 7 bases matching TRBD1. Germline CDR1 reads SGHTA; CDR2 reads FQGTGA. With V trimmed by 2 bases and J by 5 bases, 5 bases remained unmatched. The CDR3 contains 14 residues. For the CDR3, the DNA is TGTGCCAGCAGCTTAGAACCAGGGGGATATGGCTACACCTTC. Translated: CASSLEPGGYGYTF.

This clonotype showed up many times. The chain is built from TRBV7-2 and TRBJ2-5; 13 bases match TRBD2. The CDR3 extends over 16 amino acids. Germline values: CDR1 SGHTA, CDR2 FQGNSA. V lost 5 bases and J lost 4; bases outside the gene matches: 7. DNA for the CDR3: TGTGCCAGCAGCCCTGGGACTAGCGGGAAAGGAGAGACCCAGTACTTC. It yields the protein CASSPGTSGKGETQYF.

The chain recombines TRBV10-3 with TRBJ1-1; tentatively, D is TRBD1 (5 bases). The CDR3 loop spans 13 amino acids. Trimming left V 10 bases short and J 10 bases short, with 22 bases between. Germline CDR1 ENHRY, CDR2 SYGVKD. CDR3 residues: CASSPRTSEGAFF. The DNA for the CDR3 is TGTGCCAGCAGCCCCCGGACATCTGAGGGAGCTTTCTTT.

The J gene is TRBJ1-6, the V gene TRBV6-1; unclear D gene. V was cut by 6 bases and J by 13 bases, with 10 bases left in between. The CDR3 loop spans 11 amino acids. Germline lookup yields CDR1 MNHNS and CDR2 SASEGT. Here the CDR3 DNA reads TGTGCCAGCAGGCTAGGACTCCCCCTCCACTTT. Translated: CASRLGLPLHF.

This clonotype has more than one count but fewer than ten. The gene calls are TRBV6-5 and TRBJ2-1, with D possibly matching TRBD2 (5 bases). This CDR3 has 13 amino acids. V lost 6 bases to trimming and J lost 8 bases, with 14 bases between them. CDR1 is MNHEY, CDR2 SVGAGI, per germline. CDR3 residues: CASSYGGFYEQFF. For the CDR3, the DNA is TGTGCCAGCAGCTACGGAGGCTTTTATGAGCAGTTCTTC.

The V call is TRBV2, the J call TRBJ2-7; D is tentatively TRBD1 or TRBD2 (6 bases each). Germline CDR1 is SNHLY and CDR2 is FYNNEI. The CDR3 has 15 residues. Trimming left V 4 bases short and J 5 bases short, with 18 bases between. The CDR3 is CASSAEGTSLNEQYF. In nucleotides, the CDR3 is TGTGCCAGCAGTGCGGAGGGGACAAGTTTAAACGAGCAGTACTTC.

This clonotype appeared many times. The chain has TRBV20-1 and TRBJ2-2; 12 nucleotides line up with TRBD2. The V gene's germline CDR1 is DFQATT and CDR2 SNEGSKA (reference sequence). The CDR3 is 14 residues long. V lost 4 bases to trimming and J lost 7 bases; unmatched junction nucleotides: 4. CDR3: CSATPSGRGGELFF. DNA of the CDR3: TGCAGTGCTACACCTAGCGGGAGGGGCGGGGAGCTGTTTTTT.

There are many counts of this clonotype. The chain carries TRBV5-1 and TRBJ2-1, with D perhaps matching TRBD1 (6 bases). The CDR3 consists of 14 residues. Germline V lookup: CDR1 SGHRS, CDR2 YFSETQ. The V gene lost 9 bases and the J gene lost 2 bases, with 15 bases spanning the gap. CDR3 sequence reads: CATGTGMTYNEQFF. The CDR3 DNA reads TGCGCCACGGGCACAGGGATGACCTACAATGAGCAGTTCTTC. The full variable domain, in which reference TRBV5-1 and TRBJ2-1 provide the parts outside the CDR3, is KAGVTQTPRYLIKTRGQQVTLSCSPISGHRSVSWYQQTPGQGLQFLFEYFSETQRNKGNFPGRFSGRQFSNSRSEMNVSTLELGDSALYLCATGTGMTYNEQFFGPGTRLTVL.

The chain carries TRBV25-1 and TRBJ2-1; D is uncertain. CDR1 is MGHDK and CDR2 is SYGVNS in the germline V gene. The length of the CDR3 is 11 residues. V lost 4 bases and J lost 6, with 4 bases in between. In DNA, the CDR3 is TGTGCCAGCAGTGGTACCAATGAGCAGTTCTTC. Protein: CASSGTNEQFF.

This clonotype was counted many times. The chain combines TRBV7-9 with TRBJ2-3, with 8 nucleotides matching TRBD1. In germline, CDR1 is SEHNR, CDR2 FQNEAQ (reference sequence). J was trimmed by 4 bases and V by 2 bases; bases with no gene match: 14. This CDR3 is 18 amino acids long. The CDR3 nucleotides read TGTGCCAGCAGCTTACGAGGCAGTAGCAGGGGGCAGTCAGATACGCAGTATTTT. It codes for CASSLRGSSRGQSDTQYF.

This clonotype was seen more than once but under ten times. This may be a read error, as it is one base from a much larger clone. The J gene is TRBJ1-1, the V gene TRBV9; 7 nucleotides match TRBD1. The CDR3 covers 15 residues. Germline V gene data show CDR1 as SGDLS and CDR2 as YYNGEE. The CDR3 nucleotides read TGTGCCAGCAGCGCCCTCACTGCAGGACAGGCCGAAGCTCTCTTT. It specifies CASSALTAGQAEALF. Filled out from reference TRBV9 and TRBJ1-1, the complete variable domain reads DSGVTQTPKHLITATGQRVTLRCSPRSGDLSVYWYQQSLDQGLQFLIQYYNGEERAKGNILERFSAQQFPDLHSELNLSSLELGDSALYFCASSALTAGQAEALFGQGTRLTVV.

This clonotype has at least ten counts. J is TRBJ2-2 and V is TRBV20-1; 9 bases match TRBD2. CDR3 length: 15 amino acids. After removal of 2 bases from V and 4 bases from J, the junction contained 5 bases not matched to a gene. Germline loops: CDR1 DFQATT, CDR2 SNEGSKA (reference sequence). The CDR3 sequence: CSARSGLARTGELFF. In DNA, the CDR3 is TGCAGTGCTAGATCAGGACTAGCGCGCACCGGGGAGCTGTTTTTT.